This is a list of T cell receptor beta chains from one sample in a study of blood T cell repertoires in COVID-19. Clones were sequenced by immunoSEQ multiplex PCR, and TCRdb holds only the in-frame ones, with some missing. Seen here are tens of thousands of clones, 65% to 85% observed once, and the top ten hold roughly 28%. Sequenced material: peripheral blood. All receptors derive from an elderly woman with acute or convalescent COVID-19. Each CDR3 is given with its conserved first and last residue. The D gene is left open where the match is weak. A clone size is listed for some rows: how often the clone was seen (once, few, many), or a class if it is expanded.

j_call	d_call	clone_size	v_call	cdr3_nt	cdr3_aa
TRBJ2-4	-	-	TRBV7-8	TGTGCCAGCAGCCGAGACGTTCCCGGGAGTCTGGCCAAAAACATTCAGTACTTC	CASSRDVPGSLAKNIQYF
TRBJ2-3	-	-	TRBV5-1	TGCGCCAGCAGCTTGGGAACAGAGTCCACAGATACGCAGTATTTT	CASSLGTESTDTQYF
TRBJ2-7	TRBD2	-	TRBV19	TGTGCCAGTAGTTCCGAGGGAGCGGGGGATTCCTACGAGCAGTACTTC	CASSSEGAGDSYEQYF
TRBJ1-2	TRBD1	once	TRBV29-1	TGCAGCGTTGAACCAGTCCCGGGACAGGGATGGGACTATGGCTACACCTTC	CSVEPVPGQGWDYGYTF
TRBJ2-1	TRBD2	once	TRBV18	TGTGCCAGCTCACAAAGGACTAGCGGGAGCGCCCAATACAATGAGCAGTTCTTC	CASSQRTSGSAQYNEQFF
TRBJ2-3	TRBD2	-	TRBV7-9	TGTGCCAGCAGCTTGACTAGCGGGAGCACAGATACGCAGTATTTT	CASSLTSGSTDTQYF
TRBJ2-2	-	-	TRBV7-9	TGTGCCAGCAGCTTGCAGGGTAACACCGGGGAGCTGTTTTTT	CASSLQGNTGELFF
TRBJ2-3	-	-	TRBV5-4	TGTGCCAGCAGCCGTCCTATTATGGGACTTTTCACAGATACGCAGTATTTT	CASSRPIMGLFTDTQYF
TRBJ2-2	TRBD2	-	TRBV28	TGTGCCAGCAGTTTACTCCCAGGGAGGGACGCCGGGGAGCTGTTTTTT	CASSLLPGRDAGELFF
TRBJ2-1	TRBD2	-	TRBV6-2/TRBV6-3	TGTGCCAGCAGTTACCCGCCGGGACTAGCGGGCCCCATCTACAATGAGCAGTTCTTC	CASSYPPGLAGPIYNEQFF
TRBJ2-3	-	-	TRBV2	TGTGCCAGCAACGTCGGAGGGAGCAGAGATACGCAGTATTTT	CASNVGGSRDTQYF
TRBJ1-2	TRBD1	-	TRBV19	TGTGCCAGTAGTCGGGACAGGGGCTATGGCCACACCTTC	CASSRDRGYGHTF
TRBJ1-2	-	few	TRBV7-6	TGTGCCAGCAGCTCTGTGGGGGGTGGCGGCTACACCTTC	CASSSVGGGGYTF
TRBJ2-1	TRBD1	-	TRBV28	TGTGCCAGCAGTTTATTTTCAGGGGGCGCGCACAATGAGCAGTTCTTC	CASSLFSGGAHNEQFF
TRBJ1-2	TRBD1	few	TRBV6-5	TGTGCCAGCAGTATGACAGGGCTCTATGGCTACACCTTC	CASSMTGLYGYTF
TRBJ2-3	TRBD2	-	TRBV4-2	TGTGCCAGCAGCCAAGATATGCTAGCGGGGACCACAGATACGCAGTATTTT	CASSQDMLAGTTDTQYF
TRBJ1-2	-	-	TRBV24-1	TGTGCCACCAGTGAACAGAACTATGGCTACACCTTC	CATSEQNYGYTF
TRBJ2-5	TRBD2	few	TRBV29-1	TGCAGCGTTGCGGCGACTAGCGGGAACCAAGAGACCCAGTACTTC	CSVAATSGNQETQYF
TRBJ2-2	TRBD2	once	TRBV5-1	TGCGCCAGCAGCTTGGCCGGTCGGGAGGGCCGGGCCGGGGAGCTGTTTTTT	CASSLAGREGRAGELFF
TRBJ1-6	-	-	TRBV6-5	TGTGCCAGCAGTTCCCGACAGGCTTATAATTCACCCCTCCACTTT	CASSSRQAYNSPLHF
TRBJ2-7	-	once	TRBV12-3/TRBV12-4	TGTGCCAGCAGTTTAGGTAGCCGCGAGCAGTACTTC	CASSLGSREQYF
TRBJ2-3	TRBD1	-	TRBV6-5	TGTGCCACGACAGGGGGAGGAGATACGCAGTATTTT	CATTGGGDTQYF
TRBJ2-4	TRBD2	medium-sized	TRBV6-5	TGTGCCAGCAGTCGGACTAGCGGGATAGAAAACATTCAGTACTTC	CASSRTSGIENIQYF
TRBJ1-2	-	-	TRBV2	TGTGCCACCACGGGACAACCAAACTATGGCTACACCTTC	CATTGQPNYGYTF
TRBJ2-3	-	-	TRBV7-9	TGTGCCAGCAGCTTAGGGTTGGAGGCTAGCACAGATACGCAGTATTTT	CASSLGLEASTDTQYF
TRBJ2-7	TRBD2	-	TRBV30	TGTGCCTGCTGGGAGGGCGGAGTCTACGAGCAGTACTTC	CACWEGGVYEQYF
TRBJ2-1	-	-	TRBV3-1/TRBV3-2	TGTGCCAGCAGCCAAGGGCTAGCGAGGAATGAGCAGTTCTTC	CASSQGLARNEQFF
TRBJ1-5	-	-	TRBV5-6	TGTGCCAGCAGCTTGGATGGGAGTCAGCCCCAGCATTTT	CASSLDGSQPQHF
TRBJ2-2	TRBD2	-	TRBV11-2	TGTGCCAGCAGCGATCGACTAGCGGCAAACACCGGGGAGCTGTTTTTT	CASSDRLAANTGELFF
TRBJ1-4	TRBD1	-	TRBV4-2	TGTGCCAGCAGCCAAGAACAGGGGACTCCAACTAATGAAAAACTGTTTTTT	CASSQEQGTPTNEKLFF
TRBJ2-7	-	-	TRBV4-2	TGTGCCAGCAGCCAAGATCAGGGAAGCTACGAGCAGTACTTC	CASSQDQGSYEQYF
TRBJ2-3	-	-	TRBV20-1	TGCAGTGCTAGAGCCCGGGATACGCAGTATTTT	CSARARDTQYF
TRBJ1-5	TRBD1	-	TRBV19	TGTGCCAGTAGTGTGACAGGGAATCAGCCCCAGCATTTT	CASSVTGNQPQHF
TRBJ1-3	-	few	TRBV5-4	TGTGCCAGCAGCTTACAGGGCCTAGGAAACACCATATATTTT	CASSLQGLGNTIYF
TRBJ1-2	TRBD1	-	TRBV19	TGTGCCAGTAGTCCGGGACAGACTAACTATGGCTACACCTTC	CASSPGQTNYGYTF
TRBJ2-3	TRBD2	-	TRBV11-2	TGTGCCAGCAGCTTAGGGAGGGCTAGCGGTTCTCCGGATACGCAGTATTTT	CASSLGRASGSPDTQYF
TRBJ2-3	TRBD1	-	TRBV10-3	TGTGCCATCAGCGGGACAGCAGATACGCAGTATTTT	CAISGTADTQYF
TRBJ2-3	-	-	TRBV19	TGTGCCAGTAGCCACGGTGGCGGGACGGGTTCCACAGATACGCAGTATTTT	CASSHGGGTGSTDTQYF
TRBJ1-3	-	few	TRBV7-9	TGTGCCAGCAGCTTAGGAGTAGGGGGAGATGGAAACACCATATATTTT	CASSLGVGGDGNTIYF
TRBJ2-5	TRBD2	-	TRBV7-2	TGTGCCAGCAGCGGGGCCCTAGCGGGGTTATCGGAGACCCAGTACTTC	CASSGALAGLSETQYF
TRBJ1-2	TRBD1	-	TRBV7-2	TGTGCCAGCAGCCCCGTTGCCGGGACAGGATATGGCTACACCTTC	CASSPVAGTGYGYTF
TRBJ1-4	-	-	TRBV5-8	TGTGCCAGCAACGTGGGGGTACAGGGCGGTGAAAAACTGTTTTTT	CASNVGVQGGEKLFF
TRBJ2-1	TRBD2	-	TRBV19	TGTGCCTCACTTCGGTCCGGGACTAGTGCGAACAGCAATGAGCAGTTCTTC	CASLRSGTSANSNEQFF
TRBJ2-5	TRBD1	-	TRBV7-9	TGTGCCAGCAGATACGGGACAGGCCAAGAGACCCAGTACTTC	CASRYGTGQETQYF
TRBJ2-1	TRBD1	-	TRBV19	TGTGCCAGTAGTATCAGTCAGGGGGCAAATGAGCAGTTCTTC	CASSISQGANEQFF
TRBJ2-3	-	-	TRBV7-2	TGTGCCAGCAGTCGAGGACAGATCACAGATACGCAGTATTTT	CASSRGQITDTQYF
TRBJ2-3	-	few	TRBV6-2/TRBV6-3	TGTGCCAGCAGTTACGGGACAACTAGCACAGATACGCAGTATTTT	CASSYGTTSTDTQYF
TRBJ1-4	TRBD1	-	TRBV2	TGTGCCAGCGGATTACAGGGGGAAACAGAAAAACTGTTTTTT	CASGLQGETEKLFF
TRBJ2-1	TRBD2	-	TRBV7-8	TGTGCCAGCAGCTTAGGGCTAGCGGGAGACAATGAGCAGTTCTTC	CASSLGLAGDNEQFF
TRBJ2-7	TRBD2	-	TRBV28	TGTGCCAGCAGGCCACCCGGGGGGTACTACGAGCAGTACTTC	CASRPPGGYYEQYF
TRBJ1-6	-	-	TRBV28	TGTGCCAGCAGTTTCCCGGCCAGCGGTTCACCCCTCCACTTT	CASSFPASGSPLHF
TRBJ1-6	TRBD1	once	TRBV7-2	TGTGCCAGCAGCTTCTTCCCGGGACAGTATAATTCACCCCTCCACTTT	CASSFFPGQYNSPLHF
TRBJ1-5	-	-	TRBV3-1/TRBV3-2	TGTGCCAGCAGCCCGGGACACGCTAGCAATCAGCCCCAGCATTTT	CASSPGHASNQPQHF
TRBJ2-3	-	-	TRBV7-3	TGTGCCAGCAGGGGAACGGGACTCACGAGTGCGGATACGCAGTATTTT	CASRGTGLTSADTQYF